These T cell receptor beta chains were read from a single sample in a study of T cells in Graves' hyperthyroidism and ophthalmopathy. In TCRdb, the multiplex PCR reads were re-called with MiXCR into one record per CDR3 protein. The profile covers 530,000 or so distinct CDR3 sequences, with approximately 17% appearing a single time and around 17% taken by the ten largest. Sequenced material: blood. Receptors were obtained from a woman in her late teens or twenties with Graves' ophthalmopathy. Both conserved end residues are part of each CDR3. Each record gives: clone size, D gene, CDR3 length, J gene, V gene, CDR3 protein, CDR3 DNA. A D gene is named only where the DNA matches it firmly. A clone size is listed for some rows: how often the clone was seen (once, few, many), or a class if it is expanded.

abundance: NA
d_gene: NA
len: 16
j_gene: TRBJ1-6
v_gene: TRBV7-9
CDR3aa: CASSLGWQGRNSPLHF
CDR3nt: TGTGCCAGCAGCTTAGGCTGGCAGGGACGTAATTCACCCCTCCACTTT

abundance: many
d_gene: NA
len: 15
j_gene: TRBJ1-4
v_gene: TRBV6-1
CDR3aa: CASSRNGGGEEKLFF
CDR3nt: TGTGCCAGCAGCCGGAATGGGGGAGGAGAGGAAAAACTGTTTTTT

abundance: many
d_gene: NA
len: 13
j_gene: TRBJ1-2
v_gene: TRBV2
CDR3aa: CASSEAQGYGYTF
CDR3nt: TGTGCCAGCAGTGAAGCGCAAGGCTATGGCTACACCTTC

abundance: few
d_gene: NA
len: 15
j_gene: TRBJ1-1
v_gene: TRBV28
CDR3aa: CASSPLQGMNTEAFF
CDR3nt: TGTGCCAGCAGTCCCCTGCAGGGTATGAACACTGAAGCTTTCTTT

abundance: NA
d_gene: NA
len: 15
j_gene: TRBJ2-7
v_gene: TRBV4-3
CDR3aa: CASSQDWLDSYEQYF
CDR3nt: TGCGCCAGCAGCCAAGATTGGCTTGACTCCTACGAGCAGTACTTC

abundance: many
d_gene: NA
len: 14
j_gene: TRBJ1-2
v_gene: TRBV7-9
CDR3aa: CASSLVEDYYGYTF
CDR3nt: TGTGCCAGCAGCCTTGTGGAGGATTACTATGGCTACACCTTC

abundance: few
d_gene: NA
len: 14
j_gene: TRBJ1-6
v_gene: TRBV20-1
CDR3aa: CSARGTTSKSPLHF
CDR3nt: TGCAGTGCTAGGGGGACAACTAGCAAATCACCCCTCCACTTT

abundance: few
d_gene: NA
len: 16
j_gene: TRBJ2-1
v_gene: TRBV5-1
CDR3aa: CASSPSPGEAYNEQFF
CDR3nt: TGCGCCAGCAGCCCATCGCCCGGGGAGGCTTACAATGAGCAGTTCTTC

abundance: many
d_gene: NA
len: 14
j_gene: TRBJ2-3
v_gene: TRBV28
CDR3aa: CASSLKEETDTQYF
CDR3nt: TGTGCCAGCAGTTTAAAGGAGGAAACAGATACGCAGTATTTT

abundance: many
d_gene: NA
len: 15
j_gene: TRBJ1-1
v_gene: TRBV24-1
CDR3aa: CATSDSTSVNTEAFF
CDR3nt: TGTGCCACCAGTGATTCGACCTCGGTGAACACTGAAGCTTTCTTT

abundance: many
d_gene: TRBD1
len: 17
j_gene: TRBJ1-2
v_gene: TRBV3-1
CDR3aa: CASSQGLAGGINYGYTF
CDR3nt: TGTGCCAGCAGCCAAGGTCTAGCAGGGGGGATCAACTATGGCTACACCTTC

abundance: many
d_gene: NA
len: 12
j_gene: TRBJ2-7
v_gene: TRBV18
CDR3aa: CASSPRAYEQYF
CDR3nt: TGTGCCAGCTCACCCAGGGCCTACGAGCAGTACTTC

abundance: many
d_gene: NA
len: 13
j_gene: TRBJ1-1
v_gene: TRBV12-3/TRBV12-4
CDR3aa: CATHLGGGTEAFF
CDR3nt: TGTGCCACCCACCTGGGGGGGGGCACTGAAGCTTTCTTT

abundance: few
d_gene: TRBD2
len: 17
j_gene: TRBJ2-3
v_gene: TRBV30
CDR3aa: CAWSHPFSGGRTDTQYF
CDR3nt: TGTGCCTGGAGTCATCCTTTTAGCGGGGGTCGCACAGATACGCAGTATTTT

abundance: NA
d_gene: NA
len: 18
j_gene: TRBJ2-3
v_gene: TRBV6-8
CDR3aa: CASSYHRQFKKSTDTQYF
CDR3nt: TGTGCCAGCAGTTACCACCGGCAGTTTAAGAAAAGCACAGATACGCAGTATTTT

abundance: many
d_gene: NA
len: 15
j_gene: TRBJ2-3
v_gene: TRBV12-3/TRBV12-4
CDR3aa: CASSRELTSTDTQYF
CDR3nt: TGTGCCAGCAGTCGGGAATTGACTAGCACAGATACGCAGTATTTT

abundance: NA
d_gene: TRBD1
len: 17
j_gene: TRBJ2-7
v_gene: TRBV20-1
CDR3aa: CSARPTRGQGGTYEQYF
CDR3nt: TGCAGTGCTAGACCTACACGCGGACAGGGTGGTACCTACGAGCAGTACTTC

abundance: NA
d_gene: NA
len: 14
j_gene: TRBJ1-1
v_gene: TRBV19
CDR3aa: CASSQQGIGTEAFF
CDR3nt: TGTGCCAGTAGTCAGCAGGGGATCGGCACTGAAGCTTTCTTT

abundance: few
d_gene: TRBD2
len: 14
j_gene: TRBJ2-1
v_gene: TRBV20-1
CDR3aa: CSAPGLAGGHEQFF
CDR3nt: TGCAGTGCCCCGGGACTAGCGGGAGGGCATGAGCAGTTCTTC

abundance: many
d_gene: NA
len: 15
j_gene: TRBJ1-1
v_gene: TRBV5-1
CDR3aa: CASSLGHSANTEAFF
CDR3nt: TGCGCCAGCAGCTTGGGGCATTCCGCGAACACTGAAGCTTTCTTT